Given below is one T cell receptor beta chain in context. Its antigen is undetermined. The data derive from a study of T cell repertoires in cytomegalovirus infection. For the study at large: Public signatures in TCR beta pointed to CMV infection and matching HLA type.

Whole-study results and caveats: Identification of carriers of CMV plus the relevant HLA was performed using cumulative public TCR beta family frequency.

The CDR3 runs to 12 residues. V was cut by 8 bases and J by 1 base, with 6 bases left in between. Germline values: CDR1 MNHEY, CDR2 SMNVEV (reference sequence). TCRdb redid the calling of the reads with MiXCR, one entry per CDR3 protein. This table has around 740,000 distinct CDR3 sequences, 35% to 40% appearing once. The rearrangement uses TRBV27 and TRBJ1-5; no firm D call. Sequenced sample: PBMCs. The clonotype was recovered from a human donor in good health (CMV status not recorded). Some clones in this sample may be carry-over from other donors' samples. The CDR3 coding sequence is TGTGCCAGCTCGGAGAGCAATCAGCCCCAGCATTTT. Translated, it gives CASSESNQPQHF.